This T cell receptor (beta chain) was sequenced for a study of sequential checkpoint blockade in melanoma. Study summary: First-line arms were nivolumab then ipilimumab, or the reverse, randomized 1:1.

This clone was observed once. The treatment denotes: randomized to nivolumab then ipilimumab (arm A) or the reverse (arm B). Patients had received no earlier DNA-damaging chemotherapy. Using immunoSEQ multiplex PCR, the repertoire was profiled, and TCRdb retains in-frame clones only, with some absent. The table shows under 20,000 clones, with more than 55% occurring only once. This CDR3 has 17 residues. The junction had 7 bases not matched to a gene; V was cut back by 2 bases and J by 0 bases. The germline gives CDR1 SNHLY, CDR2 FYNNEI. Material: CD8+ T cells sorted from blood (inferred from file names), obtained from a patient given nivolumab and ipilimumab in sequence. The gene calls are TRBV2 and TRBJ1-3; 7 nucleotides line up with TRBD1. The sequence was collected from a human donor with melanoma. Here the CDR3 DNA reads TGTGCCAGCAGTGAACCCATCAGGGGGAACTCTGGAAACACCATATATTTT. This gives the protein CASSEPIRGNSGNTIYF.